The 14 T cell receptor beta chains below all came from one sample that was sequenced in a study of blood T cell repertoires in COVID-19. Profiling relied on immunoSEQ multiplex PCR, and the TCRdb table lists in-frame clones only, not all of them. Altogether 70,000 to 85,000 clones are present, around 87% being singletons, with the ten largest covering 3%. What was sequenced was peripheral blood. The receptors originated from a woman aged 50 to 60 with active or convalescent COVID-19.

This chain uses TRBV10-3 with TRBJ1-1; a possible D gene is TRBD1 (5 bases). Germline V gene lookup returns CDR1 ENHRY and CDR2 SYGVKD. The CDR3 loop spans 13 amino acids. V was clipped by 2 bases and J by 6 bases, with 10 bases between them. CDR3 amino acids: CAISEAGEPEAFF. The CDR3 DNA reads TGTGCCATCAGTGAGGCGGGGGAGCCTGAAGCTTTCTTT.

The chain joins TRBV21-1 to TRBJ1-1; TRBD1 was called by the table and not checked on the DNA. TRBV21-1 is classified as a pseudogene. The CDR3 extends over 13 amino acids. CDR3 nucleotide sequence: TGTGCCAGCAGCAGACGGACAGGGGAAAAAGCTTTCTTT. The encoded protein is CASSRRTGEKAFF.

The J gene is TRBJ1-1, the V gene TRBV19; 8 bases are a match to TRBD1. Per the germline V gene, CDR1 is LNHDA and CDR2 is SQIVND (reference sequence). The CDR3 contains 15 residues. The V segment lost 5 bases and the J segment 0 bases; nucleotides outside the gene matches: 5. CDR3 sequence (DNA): TGTGCCAGTAGTGCCGGACAGGGCATGAACACTGAAGCTTTCTTT. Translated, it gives CASSAGQGMNTEAFF.

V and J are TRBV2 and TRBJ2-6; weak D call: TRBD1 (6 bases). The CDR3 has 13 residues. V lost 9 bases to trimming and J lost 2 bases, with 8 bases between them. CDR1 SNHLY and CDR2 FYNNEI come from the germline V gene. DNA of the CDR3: TGTGCCAGACAGGGTACTGGGGCCAACGTCCTGACTTTC. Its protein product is CARQGTGANVLTF.

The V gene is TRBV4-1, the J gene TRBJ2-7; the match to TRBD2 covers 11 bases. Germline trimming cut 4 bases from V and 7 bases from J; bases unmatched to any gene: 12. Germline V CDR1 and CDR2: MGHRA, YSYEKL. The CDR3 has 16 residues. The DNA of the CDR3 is TGCGCCAGCAGCCCGACCCTAGCGGGGGGTGTCCTGGAGCAGTACTTC. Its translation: CASSPTLAGGVLEQYF.

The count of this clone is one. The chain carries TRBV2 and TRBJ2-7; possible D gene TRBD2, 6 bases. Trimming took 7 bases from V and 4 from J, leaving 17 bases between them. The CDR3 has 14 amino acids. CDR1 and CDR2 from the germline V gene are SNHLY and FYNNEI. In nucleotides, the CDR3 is TGTGCCAGCAAGGTCCGGGCAGGGAGGTACGAGCAGTACTTC. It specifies CASKVRAGRYEQYF.

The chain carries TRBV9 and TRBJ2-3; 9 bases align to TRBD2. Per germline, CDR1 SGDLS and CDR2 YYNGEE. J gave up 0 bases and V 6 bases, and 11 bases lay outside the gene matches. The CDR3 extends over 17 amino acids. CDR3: CASTSRGGGLSTDTQYF. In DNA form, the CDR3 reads TGTGCCAGCACCAGCCGCGGGGGGGGGCTAAGCACAGATACGCAGTATTTT. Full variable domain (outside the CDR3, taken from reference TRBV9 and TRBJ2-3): DSGVTQTPKHLITATGQRVTLRCSPRSGDLSVYWYQQSLDQGLQFLIQYYNGEERAKGNILERFSAQQFPDLHSELNLSSLELGDSALYFCASTSRGGGLSTDTQYFGPGTRLTVL.

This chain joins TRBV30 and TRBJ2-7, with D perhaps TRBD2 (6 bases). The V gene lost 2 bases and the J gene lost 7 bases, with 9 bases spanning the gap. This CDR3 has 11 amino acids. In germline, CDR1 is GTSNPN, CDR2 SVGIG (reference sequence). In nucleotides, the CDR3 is TGTGCCTGGAGTCCCCGGGAGGAGCAGTACTTC. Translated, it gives CAWSPREEQYF.

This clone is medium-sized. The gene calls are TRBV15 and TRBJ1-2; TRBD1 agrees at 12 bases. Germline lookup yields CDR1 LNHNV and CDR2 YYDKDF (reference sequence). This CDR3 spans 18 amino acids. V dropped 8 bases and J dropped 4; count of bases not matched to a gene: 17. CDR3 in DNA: TGTGCCACCGAGACCCTCCGGGACAGGGGGCTCGGGGTCTATGGCTACACCTTC. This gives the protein CATETLRDRGLGVYGYTF.

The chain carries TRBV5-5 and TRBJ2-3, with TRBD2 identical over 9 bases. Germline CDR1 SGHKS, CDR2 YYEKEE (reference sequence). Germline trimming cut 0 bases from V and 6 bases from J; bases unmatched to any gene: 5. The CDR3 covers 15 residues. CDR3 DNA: TGTGCCAGCAGCTTGGCGACTAGCGGCGGTGATACGCAGTATTTT. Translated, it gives CASSLATSGGDTQYF.

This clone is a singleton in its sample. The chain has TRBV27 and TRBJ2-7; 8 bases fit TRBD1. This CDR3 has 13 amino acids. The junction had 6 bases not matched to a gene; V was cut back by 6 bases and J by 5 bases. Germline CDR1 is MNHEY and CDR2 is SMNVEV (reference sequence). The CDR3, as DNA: TGTGCCAGCAGACCCTCGGACAGGGACGAGCAGTACTTC. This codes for CASRPSDRDEQYF.

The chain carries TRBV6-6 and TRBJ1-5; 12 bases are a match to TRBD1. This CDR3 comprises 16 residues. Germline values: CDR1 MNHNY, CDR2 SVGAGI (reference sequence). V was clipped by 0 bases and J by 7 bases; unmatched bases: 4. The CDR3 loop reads CASSYSGQGAEQPQHF. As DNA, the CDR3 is TGTGCCAGCAGTTACTCGGGACAGGGGGCTGAACAGCCCCAGCATTTT.

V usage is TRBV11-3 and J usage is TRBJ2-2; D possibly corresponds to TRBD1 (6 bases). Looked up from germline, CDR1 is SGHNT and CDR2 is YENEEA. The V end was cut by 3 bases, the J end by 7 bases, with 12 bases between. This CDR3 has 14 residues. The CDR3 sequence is CASSLRTGHGELFF. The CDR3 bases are TGTGCCAGCAGCTTGCGAACAGGGCACGGGGAGCTGTTTTTT.

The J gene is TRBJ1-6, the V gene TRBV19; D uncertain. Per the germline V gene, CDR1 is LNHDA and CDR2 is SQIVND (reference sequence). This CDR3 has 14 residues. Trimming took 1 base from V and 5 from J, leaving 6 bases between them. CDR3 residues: CASSIAENNSPLHF. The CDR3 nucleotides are TGTGCCAGTAGTATAGCGGAGAATAATTCACCCCTCCACTTT.